This paragraph reports one T cell receptor beta chain. This specimen belongs to a study of T cell responses to AZD1222 COVID-19 vaccine. CDR1 and CDR2 (germline): SGHTA, FQGTGA. CDR3 length: 18 amino acids. The J segment lost 3 bases and the V segment lost 1 base, leaving 10 bases of the junction unmatched. The repertoire was sequenced with immunoSEQ multiplex PCR; TCRdb's copy has only in-frame clones and lacks some. The sample has 150,000 or so clones, 85% to 95% seen once. This sequence was found in an adult in good health. This chain connects TRBV7-3 to TRBJ2-5; 11 nucleotides match TRBD2. The sample was peripheral blood, taken on day 0 of AZD1222 vaccination. The CDR3 coding sequence is TGTGCCAGCAGCTTAAACGCCCCCGGGACTAGCGGTAAAGAGACCCAGTACTTC. This encodes CASSLNAPGTSGKETQYF.